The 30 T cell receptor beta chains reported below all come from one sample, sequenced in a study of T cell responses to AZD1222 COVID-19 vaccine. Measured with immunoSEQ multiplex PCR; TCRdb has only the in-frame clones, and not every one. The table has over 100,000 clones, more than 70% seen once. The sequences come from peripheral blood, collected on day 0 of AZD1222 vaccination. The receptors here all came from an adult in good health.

The CDR3 nucleotides read TGTGCCGAAAGCAGATCTCTTGGCTACACCTTC. It codes for CAESRSLGYTF. This chain links TRBV30 with TRBJ1-2; D ambiguous. The CDR3 consists of 11 residues. V lost 8 bases and J lost 7, with 14 bases in between. Per the germline V gene, CDR1 is GTSNPN and CDR2 is SVGIG (reference sequence).

The CDR3 bases are TGTGCCAGTAGTATAAGTTGGACAGGGAGGAACACTGAAGCTTTCTTT. This codes for CASSISWTGRNTEAFF. The V call is TRBV19, the J call TRBJ1-1, with TRBD1 matching over 8 bases. Germline CDR1 is LNHDA and CDR2 is SQIVND (reference sequence). This CDR3 comprises 16 residues. V was clipped by 2 bases and J by 1 base; unmatched bases: 6.

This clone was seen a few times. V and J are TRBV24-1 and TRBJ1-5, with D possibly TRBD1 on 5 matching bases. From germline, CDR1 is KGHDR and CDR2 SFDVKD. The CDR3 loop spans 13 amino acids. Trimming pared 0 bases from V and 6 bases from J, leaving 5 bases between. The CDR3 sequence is CATSDLGGQPQHF. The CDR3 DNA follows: TGTGCCACCAGTGATTTGGGGGGTCAGCCCCAGCATTTT.

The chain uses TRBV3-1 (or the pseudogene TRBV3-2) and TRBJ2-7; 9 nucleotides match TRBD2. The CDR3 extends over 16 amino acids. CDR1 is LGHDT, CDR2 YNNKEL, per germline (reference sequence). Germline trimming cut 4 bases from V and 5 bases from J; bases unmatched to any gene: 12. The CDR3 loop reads CASSPHHLAGGNEQYF. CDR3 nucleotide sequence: TGTGCCAGCAGCCCCCACCATCTTGCGGGAGGGAACGAGCAGTACTTC.

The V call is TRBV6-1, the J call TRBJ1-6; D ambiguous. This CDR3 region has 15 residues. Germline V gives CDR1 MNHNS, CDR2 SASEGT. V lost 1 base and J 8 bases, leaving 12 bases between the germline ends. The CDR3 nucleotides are TGTGCCAGCAGTGAAGGAAAGGTAATGGATTCACCCCTCCACTTT. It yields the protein CASSEGKVMDSPLHF.

DNA of the CDR3: TGCAGTGCTAGTGGTTCCGGAAGGGACAATCGGAGAGATAACTATGGCTACACCTTC. Its translation is CSASGSGRDNRRDNYGYTF. The chain has TRBV20-1 and TRBJ1-2; maybe TRBD1 (6 bases). The V end was cut by 3 bases, the J end by 1 base, with 27 bases between. Germline V gene data show CDR1 as DFQATT and CDR2 as SNEGSKA (reference sequence). The CDR3 has 19 amino acids.

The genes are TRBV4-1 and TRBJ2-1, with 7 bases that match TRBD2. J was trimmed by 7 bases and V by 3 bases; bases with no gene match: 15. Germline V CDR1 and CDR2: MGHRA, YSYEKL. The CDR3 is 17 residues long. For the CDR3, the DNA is TGCGCCAGCAGCCACGTCACTAGCGCCTCCTCGGGGAATGAGCAGTTCTTC. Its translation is CASSHVTSASSGNEQFF.

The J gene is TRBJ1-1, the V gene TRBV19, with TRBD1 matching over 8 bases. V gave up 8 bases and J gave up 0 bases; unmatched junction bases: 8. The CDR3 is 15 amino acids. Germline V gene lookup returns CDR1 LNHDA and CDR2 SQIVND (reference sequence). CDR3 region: CASVTGAPLNTEAFF. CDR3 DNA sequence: TGTGCCAGTGTGACAGGGGCGCCGTTGAACACTGAAGCTTTCTTT.

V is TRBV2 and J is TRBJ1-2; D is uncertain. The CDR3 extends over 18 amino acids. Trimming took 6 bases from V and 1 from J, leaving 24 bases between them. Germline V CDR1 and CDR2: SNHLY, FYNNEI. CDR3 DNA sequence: TGTGCCAGCAGCCCTGGGCGGAGACCCAGACCGGGTAACTATGGCTACACCTTC. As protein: CASSPGRRPRPGNYGYTF.

CDR3 sequence: CASSWDWGATEAFF. Written as DNA, the CDR3 is TGTGCCAGCAGCTGGGATTGGGGTGCCACTGAAGCTTTCTTT. The chain uses TRBV5-5 and TRBJ1-1; D uncertain. V was clipped by 3 bases and J by 4 bases, with 13 bases between them. This CDR3 is built from 14 residues. The germline V gene encodes CDR1 SGHKS and CDR2 YYEKEE (reference sequence).

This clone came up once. The CDR3, as DNA: TGTGCCAGCAGCCAGACTAGCGGGGGGGCTTATGAGCAGTTCTTC. Its protein is CASSQTSGGAYEQFF. V usage is TRBV11-3 and J usage is TRBJ2-1, with 14 bases aligning to TRBD2. Germline trimming cut 5 bases from V and 8 bases from J; bases unmatched to any gene: 5. Germline CDR1 and CDR2: SGHNT and YENEEA. The CDR3 runs to 15 residues.

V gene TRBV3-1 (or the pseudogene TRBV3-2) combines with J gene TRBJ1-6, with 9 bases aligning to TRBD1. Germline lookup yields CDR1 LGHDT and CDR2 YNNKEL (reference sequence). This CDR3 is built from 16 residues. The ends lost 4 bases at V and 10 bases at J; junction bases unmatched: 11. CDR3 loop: CASSPVETGGRSPLHF. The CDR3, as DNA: TGTGCCAGCAGCCCAGTCGAAACAGGGGGCAGGTCACCCCTCCACTTT.

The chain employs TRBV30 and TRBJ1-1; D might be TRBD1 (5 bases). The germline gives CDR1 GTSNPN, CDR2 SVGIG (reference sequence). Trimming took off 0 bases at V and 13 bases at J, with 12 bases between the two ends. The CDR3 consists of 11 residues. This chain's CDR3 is CAWSVLGGVFF. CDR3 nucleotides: TGTGCCTGGAGTGTACTCGGGGGAGTTTTCTTT. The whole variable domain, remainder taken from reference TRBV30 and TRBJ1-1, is SQTIHQWPATLVQPVGSPLSLECTVEGTSNPNLYWYRQAAGRGLQLLFYSVGIGQISSEVPQNLSASRPQDRQFILSSKKLLLSDSGFYLCAWSVLGGVFFGQGTRLTVV.

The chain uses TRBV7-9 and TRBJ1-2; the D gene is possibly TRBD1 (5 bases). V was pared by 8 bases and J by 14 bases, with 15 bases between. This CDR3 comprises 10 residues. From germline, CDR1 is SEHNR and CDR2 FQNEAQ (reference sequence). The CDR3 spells CASGTREMTF. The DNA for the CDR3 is TGTGCCAGCGGAACCAGGGAGATGACCTTC.

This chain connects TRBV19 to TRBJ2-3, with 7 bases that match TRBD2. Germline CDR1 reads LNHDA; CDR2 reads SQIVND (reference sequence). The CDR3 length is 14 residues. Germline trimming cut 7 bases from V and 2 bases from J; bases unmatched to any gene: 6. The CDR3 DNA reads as TGTGCCAGTACGTCACGGGGGGACACAGATACGCAGTATTTT. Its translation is CASTSRGDTDTQYF.

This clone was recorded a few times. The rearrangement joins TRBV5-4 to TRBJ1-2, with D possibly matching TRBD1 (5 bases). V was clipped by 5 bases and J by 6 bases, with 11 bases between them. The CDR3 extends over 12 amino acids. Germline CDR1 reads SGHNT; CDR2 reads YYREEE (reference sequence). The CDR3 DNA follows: TGTGCCAGCAGGGGCGCCAGGGATGGCTACACCTTC. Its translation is CASRGARDGYTF.

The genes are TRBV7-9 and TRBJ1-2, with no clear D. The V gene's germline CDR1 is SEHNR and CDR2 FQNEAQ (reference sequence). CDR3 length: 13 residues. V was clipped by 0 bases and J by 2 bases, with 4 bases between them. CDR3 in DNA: TGTGCCAGCAGCTTAGCGGACAACTATGGCTACACCTTC. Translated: CASSLADNYGYTF.

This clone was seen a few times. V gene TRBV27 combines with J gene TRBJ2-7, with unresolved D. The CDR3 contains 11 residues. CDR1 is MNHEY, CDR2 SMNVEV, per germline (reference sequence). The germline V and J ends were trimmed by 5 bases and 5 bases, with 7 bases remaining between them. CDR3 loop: CASSDRNEQYF. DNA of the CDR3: TGTGCCAGCAGTGACCGTAACGAGCAGTACTTC.

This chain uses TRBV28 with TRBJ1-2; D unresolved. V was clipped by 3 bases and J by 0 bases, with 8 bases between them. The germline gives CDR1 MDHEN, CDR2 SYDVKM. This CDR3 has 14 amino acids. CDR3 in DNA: TGTGCCAGCAGTTTTAAAGGAACTAACTATGGCTACACCTTC. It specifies CASSFKGTNYGYTF.

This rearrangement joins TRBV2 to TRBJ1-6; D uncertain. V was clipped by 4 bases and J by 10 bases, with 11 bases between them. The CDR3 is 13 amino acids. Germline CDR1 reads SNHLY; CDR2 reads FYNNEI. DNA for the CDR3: TGTGCCAGCAGTGGTAACGGTGTATCACCCCTCCACTTT. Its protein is CASSGNGVSPLHF.

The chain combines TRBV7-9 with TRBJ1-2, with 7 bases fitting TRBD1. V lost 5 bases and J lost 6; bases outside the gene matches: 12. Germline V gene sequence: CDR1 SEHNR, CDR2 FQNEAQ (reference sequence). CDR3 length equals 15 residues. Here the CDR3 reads CASSPFSPQGNGYTF. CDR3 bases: TGTGCCAGCAGCCCTTTTTCCCCACAGGGGAATGGCTACACCTTC.

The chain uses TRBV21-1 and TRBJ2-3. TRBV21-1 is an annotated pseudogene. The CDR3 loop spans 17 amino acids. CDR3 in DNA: TGTGCCAGCAGCAAAGGGTTGTCGGCCCGTAGCACAGATACGCAGTATTTT. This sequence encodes CASSKGLSARSTDTQYF.

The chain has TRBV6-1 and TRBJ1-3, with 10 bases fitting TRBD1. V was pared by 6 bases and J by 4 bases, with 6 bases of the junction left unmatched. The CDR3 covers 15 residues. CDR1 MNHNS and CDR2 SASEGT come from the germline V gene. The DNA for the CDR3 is TGTGCCAGCAGGCAGACAGGGGGCCCAGGAAACACCATATATTTT. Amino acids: CASRQTGGPGNTIYF.

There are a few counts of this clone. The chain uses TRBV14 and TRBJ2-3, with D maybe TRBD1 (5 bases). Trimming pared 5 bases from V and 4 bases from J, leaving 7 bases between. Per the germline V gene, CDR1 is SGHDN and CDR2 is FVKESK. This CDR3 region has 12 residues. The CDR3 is CASSAGPDTQYF. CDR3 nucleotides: TGTGCCAGCAGCGCAGGGCCAGATACGCAGTATTTT.

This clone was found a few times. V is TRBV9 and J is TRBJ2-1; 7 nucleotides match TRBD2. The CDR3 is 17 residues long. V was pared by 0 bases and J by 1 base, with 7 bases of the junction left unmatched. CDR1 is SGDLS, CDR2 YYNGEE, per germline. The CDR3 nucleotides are TGTGCCAGCAGCGTAGCTGACGGGAGGCTTTCCTACAATGAGCAGTTCTTC. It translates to CASSVADGRLSYNEQFF.

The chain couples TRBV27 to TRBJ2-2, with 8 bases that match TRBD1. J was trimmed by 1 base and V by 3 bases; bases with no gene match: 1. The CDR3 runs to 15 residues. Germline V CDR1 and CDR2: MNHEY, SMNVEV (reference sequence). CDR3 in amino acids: CASSFGQGNTGELFF. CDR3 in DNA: TGTGCCAGCAGTTTCGGACAGGGGAACACCGGGGAGCTGTTTTTT.

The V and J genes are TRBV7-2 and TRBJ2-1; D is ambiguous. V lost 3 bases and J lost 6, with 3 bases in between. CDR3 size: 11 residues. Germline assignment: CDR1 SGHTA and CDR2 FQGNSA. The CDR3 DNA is TGTGCCAGCAGCTTGACCAATGAGCAGTTCTTC. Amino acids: CASSLTNEQFF.

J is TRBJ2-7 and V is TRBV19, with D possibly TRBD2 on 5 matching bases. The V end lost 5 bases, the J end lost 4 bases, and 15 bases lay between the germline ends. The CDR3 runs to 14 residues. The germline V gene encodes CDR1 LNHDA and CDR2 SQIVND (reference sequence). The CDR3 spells CASSLRTGNYEQYF. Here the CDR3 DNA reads TGTGCCAGTAGTTTACGGACGGGGAATTACGAGCAGTACTTC.

CDR3 bases: TGCGCCAGCAGTGAAACAGGGATGAGGGGCTACACCTTC. Its translation is CASSETGMRGYTF. This chain joins TRBV10-1 and TRBJ1-2; weak D call: TRBD1 (6 bases). V dropped 3 bases and J dropped 8 bases, with 13 bases sitting between them. This CDR3 spans 13 amino acids. The V gene's germline CDR1 is WNHNN and CDR2 SYGVQD (reference sequence).

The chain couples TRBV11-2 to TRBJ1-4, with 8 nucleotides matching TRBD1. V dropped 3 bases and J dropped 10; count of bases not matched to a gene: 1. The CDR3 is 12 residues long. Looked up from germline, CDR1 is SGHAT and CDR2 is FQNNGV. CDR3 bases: TGTGCCAGCAGCTTCCAGGGGGCAAAACTGTTTTTT. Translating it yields CASSFQGAKLFF.